A selection of T cell receptor beta chains follows, all from one sample in a study of tumor and adjacent non-tumor tissue in lung cancer. MiXCR was run by TCRdb on the multiplex PCR reads, yielding one entry per CDR3 protein. There are 70,000 to 80,000 distinct CDR3 sequences in the sample; 72% occur only once, and approximately 9.5% lies in the top ten. What was sequenced was lung tumor tissue. These receptors were taken from a woman aged 40 to 50 with non-small cell lung cancer. The conserved cysteine and the conserved F or W are not part of the CDR3 here. Expanded clones are given a class, and other clones once, few, many or no size at all.

J: TRBJ1-6; size: NA; V: TRBV6-5; CDR3: ASSDGGDLPPLH
J: TRBJ2-5; size: NA; V: TRBV4-1; CDR3: VSSTGLAGETQY
J: TRBJ2-1; size: NA; V: TRBV11-2; CDR3: ASSLATGGPREHF
J: TRBJ2-1; size: NA; V: TRBV11-2; CDR3: ASSRPQTGSPYNERF
J: TRBJ1-4; size: NA; V: TRBV6-5; CDR3: ASSPSGGSSNEKLF
J: TRBJ2-3; size: NA; V: TRBV11-2; CDR3: ANSLASQGSTDTQY
J: TRBJ1-2; size: NA; V: TRBV6-5; CDR3: ASTYSYTGNYDYT
J: TRBJ2-7; size: NA; V: TRBV12-3/TRBV12-4; CDR3: ASSSVDAYEQY
J: TRBJ2-2; size: few; V: TRBV20-1; CDR3: SASGWGVGGTGELF
J: TRBJ2-3; size: few; V: TRBV11-2; CDR3: ARSPLAGGDTQY
J: TRBJ1-5; size: NA; V: TRBV28; CDR3: ASRATGGASNQPQH
J: TRBJ1-4; size: NA; V: TRBV11-2; CDR3: ASNSQWWELF
J: TRBJ2-1; size: NA; V: TRBV11-3; CDR3: ASSLGLIVGGSYNEQF
J: TRBJ1-2; size: many; V: TRBV6-5; CDR3: ASSRDRAKGYT
J: TRBJ1-2; size: NA; V: TRBV13; CDR3: ASIFGSNSGYT
J: TRBJ2-6; size: NA; V: TRBV7-9; CDR3: ASSPRRASCGVNVLT
J: TRBJ2-2; size: once; V: TRBV13; CDR3: VSSPQGLELF
J: TRBJ1-1; size: NA; V: TRBV28; CDR3: ASSKIGEEDEAF
J: TRBJ1-2; size: NA; V: TRBV28; CDR3: VSNRRGDGYT
J: TRBJ2-3; size: NA; V: TRBV11-2; CDR3: PSSLVSLGTGRTGTQY
J: TRBJ2-2; size: NA; V: TRBV6-5; CDR3: ASAASVGRELF
J: TRBJ1-2; size: NA; V: TRBV4-1; CDR3: ASSQDTSWGYAYT
J: TRBJ2-2; size: NA; V: TRBV10-3; CDR3: AIGESDREGGPNTGELF
J: NA; size: NA; V: TRBV6-5; CDR3: ASSYPGQPQY
J: TRBJ2-1; size: NA; V: TRBV6-2/TRBV6-3; CDR3: TSSWLNEQF